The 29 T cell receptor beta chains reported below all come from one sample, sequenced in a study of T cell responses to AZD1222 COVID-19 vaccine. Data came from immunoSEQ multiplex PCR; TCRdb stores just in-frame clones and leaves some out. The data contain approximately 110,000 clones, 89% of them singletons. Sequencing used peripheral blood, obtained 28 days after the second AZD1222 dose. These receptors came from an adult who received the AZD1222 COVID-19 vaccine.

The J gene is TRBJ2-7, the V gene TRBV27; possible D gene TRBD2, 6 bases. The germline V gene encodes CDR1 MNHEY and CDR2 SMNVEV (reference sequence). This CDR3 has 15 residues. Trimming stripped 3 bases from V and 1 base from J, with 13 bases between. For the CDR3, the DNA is TGTGCCAGCAGTTTGGCCTCTAGCGCTTCCTACGAGCAGTACTTC. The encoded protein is CASSLASSASYEQYF.

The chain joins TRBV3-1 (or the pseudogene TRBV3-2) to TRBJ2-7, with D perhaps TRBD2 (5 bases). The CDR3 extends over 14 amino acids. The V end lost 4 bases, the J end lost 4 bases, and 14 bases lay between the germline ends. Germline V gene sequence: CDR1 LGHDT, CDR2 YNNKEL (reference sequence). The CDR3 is CASSRLPGSYEQYF. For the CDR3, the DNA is TGTGCCAGCAGCCGACTACCCGGTAGTTACGAGCAGTACTTC.

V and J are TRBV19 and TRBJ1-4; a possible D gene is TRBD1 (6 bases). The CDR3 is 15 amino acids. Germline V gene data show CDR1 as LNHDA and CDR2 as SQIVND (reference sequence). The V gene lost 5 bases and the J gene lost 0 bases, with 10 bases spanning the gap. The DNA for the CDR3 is TGTGCCAGTAGTCCCTGGACAGCAACTAATGAAAAACTGTTTTTT. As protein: CASSPWTATNEKLFF.

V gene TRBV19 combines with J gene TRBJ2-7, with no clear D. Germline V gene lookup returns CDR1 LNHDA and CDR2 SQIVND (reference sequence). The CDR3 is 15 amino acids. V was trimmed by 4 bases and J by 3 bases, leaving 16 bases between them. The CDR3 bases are TGTGCCAGTAGTACGGCCCAGCAGCCTTACTACGAGCAGTACTTC. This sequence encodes CASSTAQQPYYEQYF.

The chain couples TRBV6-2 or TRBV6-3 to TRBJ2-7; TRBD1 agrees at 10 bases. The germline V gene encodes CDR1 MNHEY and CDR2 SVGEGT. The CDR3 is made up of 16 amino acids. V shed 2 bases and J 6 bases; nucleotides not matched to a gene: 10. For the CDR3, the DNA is TGTGCCAGCAGTTACCCGACCGGGACAGGGGTCGGCGAGCAGTACTTC. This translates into CASSYPTGTGVGEQYF.

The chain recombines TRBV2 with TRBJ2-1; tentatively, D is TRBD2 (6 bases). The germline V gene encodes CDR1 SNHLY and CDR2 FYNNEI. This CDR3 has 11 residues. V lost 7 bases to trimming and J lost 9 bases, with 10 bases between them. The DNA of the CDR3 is TGTGCCAGCAAACGGGAGTCTGAGCAGTTCTTC. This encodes CASKRESEQFF.

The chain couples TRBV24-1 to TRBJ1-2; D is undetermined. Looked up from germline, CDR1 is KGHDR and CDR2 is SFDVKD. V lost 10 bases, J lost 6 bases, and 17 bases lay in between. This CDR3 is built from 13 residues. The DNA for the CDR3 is TGTGCCACTGCCCTTAGCCCCGGTGATGGCTACACCTTC. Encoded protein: CATALSPGDGYTF.

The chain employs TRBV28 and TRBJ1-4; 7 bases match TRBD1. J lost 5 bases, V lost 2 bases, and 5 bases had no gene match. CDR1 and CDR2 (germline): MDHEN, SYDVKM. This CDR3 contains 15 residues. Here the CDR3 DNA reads TGTGCCAGCAGTTTAAGCCAGGGGGGAAATGAAAAACTGTTTTTT. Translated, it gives CASSLSQGGNEKLFF. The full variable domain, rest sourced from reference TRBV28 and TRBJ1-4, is DVKVTQSSRYLVKRTGEKVFLECVQDMDHENMFWYRQDPGLGLRLIYFSYDVKMKEKGDIPEGYSVSREKKERFSLILESASTNQTSMYLCASSLSQGGNEKLFFGSGTQLSVL.

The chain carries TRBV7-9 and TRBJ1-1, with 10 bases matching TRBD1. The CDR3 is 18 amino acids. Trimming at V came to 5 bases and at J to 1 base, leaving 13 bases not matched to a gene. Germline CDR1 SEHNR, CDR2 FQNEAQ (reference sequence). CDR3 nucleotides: TGTGCCAGCAGCCATAGGACAGGGGGGTTGGGGTCGAACACTGAAGCTTTCTTT. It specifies CASSHRTGGLGSNTEAFF. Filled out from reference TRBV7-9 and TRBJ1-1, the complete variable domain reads DTGVSQNPRHKITKRGQNVTFRCDPISEHNRLYWYRQTLGQGPEFLTYFQNEAQLEKSRLLSDRFSAERPKGSFSTLEIQRTEQGDSAMYLCASSHRTGGLGSNTEAFFGQGTRLTVV.

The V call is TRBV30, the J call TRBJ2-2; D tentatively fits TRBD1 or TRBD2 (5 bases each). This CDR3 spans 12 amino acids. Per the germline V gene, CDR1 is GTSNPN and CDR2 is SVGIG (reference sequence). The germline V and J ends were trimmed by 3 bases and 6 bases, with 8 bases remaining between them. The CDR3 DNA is TGTGCCTGGAGCCCGGGACCCGGGGAGCTGTTTTTT. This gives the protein CAWSPGPGELFF.

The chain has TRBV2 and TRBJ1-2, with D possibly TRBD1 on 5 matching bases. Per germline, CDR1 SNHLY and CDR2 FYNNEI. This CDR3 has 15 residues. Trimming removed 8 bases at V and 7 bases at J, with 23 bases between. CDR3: CASSGGPGGYLGYTF. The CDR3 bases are TGTGCCAGCTCCGGGGGACCTGGGGGGTACCTTGGCTACACCTTC.

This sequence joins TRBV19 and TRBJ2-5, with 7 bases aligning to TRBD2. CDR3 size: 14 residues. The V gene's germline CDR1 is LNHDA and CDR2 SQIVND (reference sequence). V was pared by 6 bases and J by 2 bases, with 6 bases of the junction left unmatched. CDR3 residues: CASSLGGKQETQYF. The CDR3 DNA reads TGTGCCAGTAGCCTGGGGGGGAAGCAAGAGACCCAGTACTTC.

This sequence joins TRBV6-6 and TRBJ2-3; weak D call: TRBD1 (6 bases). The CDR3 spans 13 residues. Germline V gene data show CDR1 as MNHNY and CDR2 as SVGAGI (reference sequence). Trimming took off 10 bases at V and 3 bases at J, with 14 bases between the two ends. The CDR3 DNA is TGTGCCATCGAGGACAGACTTACAGATACGCAGTATTTT. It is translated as CAIEDRLTDTQYF.

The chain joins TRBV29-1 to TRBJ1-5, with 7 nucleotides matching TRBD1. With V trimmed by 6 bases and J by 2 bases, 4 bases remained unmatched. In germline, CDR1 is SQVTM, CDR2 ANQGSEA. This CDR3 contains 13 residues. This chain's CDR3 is CSVGGPGNQPQHF. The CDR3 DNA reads TGCAGCGTAGGGGGCCCCGGCAATCAGCCCCAGCATTTT.

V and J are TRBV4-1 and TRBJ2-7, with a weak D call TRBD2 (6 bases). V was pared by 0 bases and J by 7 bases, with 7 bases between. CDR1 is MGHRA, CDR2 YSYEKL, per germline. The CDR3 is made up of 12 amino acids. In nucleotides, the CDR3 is TGCGCCAGCAGCCAAGAGGCGGGAGAGCAGTACTTC. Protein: CASSQEAGEQYF.

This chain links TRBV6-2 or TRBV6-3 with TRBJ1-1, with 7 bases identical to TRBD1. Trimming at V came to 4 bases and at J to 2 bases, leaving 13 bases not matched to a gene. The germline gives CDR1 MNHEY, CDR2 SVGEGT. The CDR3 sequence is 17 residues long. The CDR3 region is CASSSQQGGPGNTEAFF. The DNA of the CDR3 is TGTGCCAGCAGTTCCCAGCAGGGGGGCCCGGGAAACACTGAAGCTTTCTTT.

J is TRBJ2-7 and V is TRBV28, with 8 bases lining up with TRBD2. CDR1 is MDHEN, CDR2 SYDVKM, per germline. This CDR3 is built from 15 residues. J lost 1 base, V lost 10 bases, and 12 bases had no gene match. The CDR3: CATTSGGAPSYEQYF. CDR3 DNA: TGTGCCACCACCTCCGGGGGGGCCCCTTCCTACGAGCAGTACTTC.

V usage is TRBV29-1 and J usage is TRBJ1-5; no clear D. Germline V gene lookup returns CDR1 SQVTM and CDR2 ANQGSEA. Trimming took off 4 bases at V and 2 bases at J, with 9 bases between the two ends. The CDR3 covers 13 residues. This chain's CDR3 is CSVGGNGNQPQHF. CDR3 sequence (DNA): TGCAGCGTTGGGGGAAACGGCAATCAGCCCCAGCATTTT.

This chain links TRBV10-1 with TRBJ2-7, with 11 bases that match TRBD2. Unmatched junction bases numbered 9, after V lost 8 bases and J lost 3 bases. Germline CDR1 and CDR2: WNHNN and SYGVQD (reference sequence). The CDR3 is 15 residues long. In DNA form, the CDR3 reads TGCGCCAGCGGATCCCGGACTAGCGGGTACTACGAGCAGTACTTC. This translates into CASGSRTSGYYEQYF.

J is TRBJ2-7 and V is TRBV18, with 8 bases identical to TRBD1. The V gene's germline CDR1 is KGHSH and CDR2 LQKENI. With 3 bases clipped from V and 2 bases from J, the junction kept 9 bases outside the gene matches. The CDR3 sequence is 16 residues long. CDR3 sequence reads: CASSPPSGTGPYEQYF. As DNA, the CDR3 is TGTGCCAGCTCACCCCCAAGTGGGACAGGACCCTACGAGCAGTACTTC.

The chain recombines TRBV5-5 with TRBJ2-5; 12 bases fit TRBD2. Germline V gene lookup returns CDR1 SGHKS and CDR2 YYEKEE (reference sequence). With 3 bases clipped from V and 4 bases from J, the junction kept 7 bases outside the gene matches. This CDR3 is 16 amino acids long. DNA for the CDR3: TGTGCCAGCAGCTCGGGACTAGCGGGCCCGGCAGAGACCCAGTACTTC. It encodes CASSSGLAGPAETQYF.

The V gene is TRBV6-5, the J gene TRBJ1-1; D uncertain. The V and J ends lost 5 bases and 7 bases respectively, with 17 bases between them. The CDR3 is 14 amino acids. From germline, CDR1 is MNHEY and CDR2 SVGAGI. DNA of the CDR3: TGTGCCAGCAGTAACGGGTTGAGGGCCAGTGAAGCTTTCTTT. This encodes CASSNGLRASEAFF.

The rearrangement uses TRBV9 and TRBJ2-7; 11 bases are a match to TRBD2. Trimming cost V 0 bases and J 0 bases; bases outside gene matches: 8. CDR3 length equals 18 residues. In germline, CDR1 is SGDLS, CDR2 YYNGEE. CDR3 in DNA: TGTGCCAGCAGCGTAGCCCCGACTAGCGGGGCTAGCTCCTACGAGCAGTACTTC. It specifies CASSVAPTSGASSYEQYF.

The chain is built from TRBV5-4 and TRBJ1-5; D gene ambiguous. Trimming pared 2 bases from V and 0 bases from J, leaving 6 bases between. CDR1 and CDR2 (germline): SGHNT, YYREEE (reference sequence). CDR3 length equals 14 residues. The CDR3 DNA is TGTGCCAGCAGCTTAGGGAATAGCAATCAGCCCCAGCATTTT. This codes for CASSLGNSNQPQHF.

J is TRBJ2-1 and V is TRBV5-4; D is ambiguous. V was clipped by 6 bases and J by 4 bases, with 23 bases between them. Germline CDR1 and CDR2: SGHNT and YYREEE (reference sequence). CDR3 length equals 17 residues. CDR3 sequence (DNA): TGTGCCAGCACATCCAACTTAGAGGCTCTGAATTACAATGAGCAGTTCTTC. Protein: CASTSNLEALNYNEQFF.

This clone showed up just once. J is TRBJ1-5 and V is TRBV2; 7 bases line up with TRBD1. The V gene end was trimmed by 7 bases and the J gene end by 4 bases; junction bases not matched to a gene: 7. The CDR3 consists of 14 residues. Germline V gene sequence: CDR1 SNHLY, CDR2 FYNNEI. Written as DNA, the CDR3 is TGTGCCAGCAATAGGGGACAGCCAAATCAGCCCCAGCATTTT. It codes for CASNRGQPNQPQHF.

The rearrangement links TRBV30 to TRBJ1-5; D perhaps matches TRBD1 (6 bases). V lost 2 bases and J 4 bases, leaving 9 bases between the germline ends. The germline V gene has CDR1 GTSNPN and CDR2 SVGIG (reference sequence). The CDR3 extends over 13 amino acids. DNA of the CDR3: TGTGCCTGGAGTTCCGGACAGAATCAGCCCCAGCATTTT. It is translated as CAWSSGQNQPQHF. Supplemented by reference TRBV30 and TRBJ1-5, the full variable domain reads SQTIHQWPATLVQPVGSPLSLECTVEGTSNPNLYWYRQAAGRGLQLLFYSVGIGQISSEVPQNLSASRPQDRQFILSSKKLLLSDSGFYLCAWSSGQNQPQHFGDGTRLSIL.

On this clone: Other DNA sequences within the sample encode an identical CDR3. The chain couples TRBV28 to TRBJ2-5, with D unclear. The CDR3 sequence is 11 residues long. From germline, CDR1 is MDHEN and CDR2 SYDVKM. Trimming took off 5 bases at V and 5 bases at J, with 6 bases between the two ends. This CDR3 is CASSLRETQYF. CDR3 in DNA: TGTGCCAGCAGTCTTAGGGAGACCCAGTACTTC.

The CDR3 region has the DNA TGTGCCAGCAGTCGACTAGCGGGAGGGCGCGAGCAGTACTTC. The encoded protein is CASSRLAGGREQYF. This chain uses TRBV28 with TRBJ2-7, with TRBD2 matching over 14 bases. Germline-derived CDR1 and CDR2 are MDHEN and SYDVKM. J lost 6 bases, V lost 5 bases, and 3 bases had no gene match. The CDR3 consists of 14 residues.